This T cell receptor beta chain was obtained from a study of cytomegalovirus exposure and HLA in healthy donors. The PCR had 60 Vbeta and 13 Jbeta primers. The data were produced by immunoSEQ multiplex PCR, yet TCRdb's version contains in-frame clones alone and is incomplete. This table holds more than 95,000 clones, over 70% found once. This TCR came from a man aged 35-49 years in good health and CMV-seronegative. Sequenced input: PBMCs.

CDR3 sequence: CASRLNTEAFF. CDR3 nucleotide sequence: TGTGCCAGCAGGCTAAACACTGAAGCTTTCTTT. V usage is TRBV28 and J usage is TRBJ1-1; D not resolved. Germline loops: CDR1 MDHEN, CDR2 SYDVKM. There are 11 residues in the CDR3. Trimming removed 6 bases from V and 2 bases from J, with 4 bases in between. The complete variable domain, with remaining parts taken from reference TRBV28 and TRBJ1-1, reads DVKVTQSSRYLVKRTGEKVFLECVQDMDHENMFWYRQDPGLGLRLIYFSYDVKMKEKGDIPEGYSVSREKKERFSLILESASTNQTSMYLCASRLNTEAFFGQGTRLTVV.